These 27 T cell receptor beta chains share one sample of origin, sequenced in a study of cytomegalovirus exposure and HLA in healthy donors. The PCR used 60 Vbeta and 13 Jbeta primers. Generated by immunoSEQ multiplex PCR, the TCRdb table keeps only in-frame clones and is missing some. The repertoire has about 98,000 clones, around three quarters of them found once; the top ten carry approximately 15%. Source material: PBMCs. These receptors all come from a man aged 60 to 69 in good health and CMV-seropositive.

This chain connects TRBV30 to TRBJ1-1; tentatively, D is TRBD1 (5 bases). This CDR3 has 13 amino acids. V was shortened by 1 base and J by 1 base, with 7 bases between the two germline ends. Germline CDR1 GTSNPN, CDR2 SVGIG (reference sequence). CDR3 residues: CAWSEGKNTEAFF. Written as DNA, the CDR3 is TGTGCCTGGAGTGAGGGGAAGAACACTGAAGCTTTCTTT.

The chain employs TRBV7-9 and TRBJ2-7; unclear D gene. V was shortened by 4 bases and J by 4 bases, with 17 bases between the two germline ends. CDR3 length: 15 amino acids. Germline V gene sequence: CDR1 SEHNR, CDR2 FQNEAQ (reference sequence). The CDR3 reads CASSSPRMGPYEQYF. In nucleotides, the CDR3 is TGTGCCAGCAGCTCCCCACGGATGGGCCCGTACGAGCAGTACTTC. The variable domain in full, completed from reference TRBV7-9 and TRBJ2-7, reads DTGVSQNPRHKITKRGQNVTFRCDPISEHNRLYWYRQTLGQGPEFLTYFQNEAQLEKSRLLSDRFSAERPKGSFSTLEIQRTEQGDSAMYLCASSSPRMGPYEQYFGPGTRLTVT.

The V gene is TRBV4-1, the J gene TRBJ1-4; 9 bases map to TRBD1. Germline assignment: CDR1 MGHRA and CDR2 YSYEKL. The CDR3 is 19 residues long. Losses at the gene ends were 1 base for V and 6 bases for J; bases not matched to a gene: 15. The DNA for the CDR3 is TGCGCCAGCAGCCAAGCTCCGGGACAGGGTGGTTGGATTGATGAAAAACTGTTTTTT. Protein product: CASSQAPGQGGWIDEKLFF.

This chain connects TRBV5-5 to TRBJ1-1, with D unclear. Germline CDR1 is SGHKS and CDR2 is YYEKEE (reference sequence). The CDR3 runs 16 residues. Trimming took 0 bases from V and 2 from J, leaving 14 bases between them. CDR3 amino acids: CASSLGEYGLNTEAFF. In nucleotides, the CDR3 is TGTGCCAGCAGCTTGGGGGAGTACGGCCTTAACACTGAAGCTTTCTTT.

The chain is built from TRBV11-2 and TRBJ2-1; 13 nucleotides line up with TRBD2. In germline, CDR1 is SGHAT, CDR2 FQNNGV. Losses at the gene ends were 5 bases for V and 7 bases for J; bases not matched to a gene: 17. CDR3 length equals 19 residues. CDR3 protein: CASSRTPGTSGAALNEQFF. Written as DNA, the CDR3 is TGTGCCAGCAGCCGAACCCCCGGGACTAGCGGGGCCGCTTTAAATGAGCAGTTCTTC. The entire variable domain, with the rest obtained from reference TRBV11-2 and TRBJ2-1, is as follows: EAGVAQSPRYKIIEKRQSVAFWCNPISGHATLYWYQQILGQGPKLLIQFQNNGVVDDSQLPKDRFSAERLKGVDSTLKIQPAKLEDSAVYLCASSRTPGTSGAALNEQFFGPGTRLTVL.

V is TRBV6-5 and J is TRBJ2-1; 9 nucleotides agree with TRBD1. Trimming took 6 bases from V and 4 from J; bases not matched to a gene: 4. Germline CDR1 and CDR2: MNHEY and SVGAGI. This CDR3 has 14 residues. This CDR3 reads CASRADRGYNEQFF. CDR3 in DNA: TGTGCCAGCAGAGCGGACAGGGGTTACAATGAGCAGTTCTTC.

The J gene is TRBJ2-2, the V gene TRBV2; TRBD2 might be the D (6 bases). This CDR3 has 17 amino acids. V was shortened by 2 bases and J by 5 bases, with 18 bases between the two germline ends. The germline V gene has CDR1 SNHLY and CDR2 FYNNEI. CDR3 bases: TGTGCCAGCAGTGAAACCCGTGGGACTGGTCTTACCGGGGAGCTGTTTTTT. Translating gives CASSETRGTGLTGELFF.

V and J are TRBV2 and TRBJ2-7; 7 bases are shared with TRBD1. This CDR3 is 15 amino acids long. V lost 2 bases and J lost 3; bases outside the gene matches: 7. Germline-derived CDR1 and CDR2 are SNHLY and FYNNEI. CDR3 amino acids: CASSEIGTELYEQYF. In DNA, the CDR3 is TGTGCCAGCAGTGAAATCGGGACAGAGCTCTACGAGCAGTACTTC.

The chain uses TRBV28 and TRBJ2-1; 15 bases map to TRBD2. V lost 2 bases and J lost 9; bases outside the gene matches: 2. Germline V gene data show CDR1 as MDHEN and CDR2 as SYDVKM. The CDR3 runs to 15 residues. The CDR3 loop reads CASSLGLAGGREQFF. CDR3 bases: TGTGCCAGCAGTTTAGGACTAGCGGGGGGGCGTGAGCAGTTCTTC.

The genes are TRBV30 and TRBJ2-5; 12 bases align to TRBD2. The V and J ends lost 0 bases and 4 bases, in that order; junction bases with no gene match: 3. This CDR3 contains 15 residues. The V gene's germline CDR1 is GTSNPN and CDR2 SVGIG (reference sequence). The CDR3 spells CAWSVTSGGRETQYF. The DNA for the CDR3 is TGTGCCTGGAGTGTCACTAGCGGGGGGCGAGAGACCCAGTACTTC.

The J gene is TRBJ2-3, the V gene TRBV5-4, with TRBD2 as a possible D gene (5 bases). The CDR3 contains 17 residues. From germline, CDR1 is SGHNT and CDR2 YYREEE (reference sequence). V lost 4 bases, J lost 5 bases, and 23 bases lay in between. The CDR3, as DNA: TGTGCCAGCAGCACCCTCGACGGGTCGGAGCGGTTAGATACGCAGTATTTT. It encodes CASSTLDGSERLDTQYF.

The V and J genes are TRBV27 and TRBJ1-2; no clear D. V lost 6 bases to trimming and J lost 4 bases, with 18 bases between them. Germline CDR1 and CDR2: MNHEY and SMNVEV (reference sequence). The CDR3 sequence is 15 residues long. In DNA, the CDR3 is TGTGCCAGCAGAGCCCCTCCTACAGCCGGCTATGGCTACACCTTC. It specifies CASRAPPTAGYGYTF.

In DNA form, the CDR3 reads TGTGCCAGCAGGAAGGACCGGGACAGGGGGCGAACTGAAGCTTTCTTT. This codes for CASRKDRDRGRTEAFF. This sequence joins TRBV28 and TRBJ1-1; 12 bases line up with TRBD1. J lost 5 bases, V lost 6 bases, and 10 bases had no gene match. This CDR3 spans 16 amino acids. Looked up from germline, CDR1 is MDHEN and CDR2 is SYDVKM.

This chain connects TRBV19 to TRBJ1-2, with TRBD1 matching over 7 bases. The CDR3 contains 12 residues. Germline CDR1 is LNHDA and CDR2 is SQIVND (reference sequence). J gave up 14 bases and V 0 bases, and 6 bases lay outside the gene matches. CDR3 nucleotides: TGTGCCAGTAGTATAGAACAGGGGCCTAGGACCTTC. This encodes CASSIEQGPRTF. The variable domain in full, completed from reference TRBV19 and TRBJ1-2, reads DGGITQSPKYLFRKEGQNVTLSCEQNLNHDAMYWYRQDPGQGLRLIYYSQIVNDFQKGDIAEGYSVSREKKESFPLTVTSAQKNPTAFYLCASSIEQGPRTFGSGTRLTVV.

The chain employs TRBV18 and TRBJ1-3; D not resolved. This CDR3 has 13 amino acids. The V gene's germline CDR1 is KGHSH and CDR2 LQKENI. V dropped 5 bases and J dropped 4 bases, with 9 bases sitting between them. CDR3 sequence: CASSYPGGNTIYF. The CDR3, as DNA: TGTGCCAGCTCATATCCGGGGGGAAACACCATATATTTT. Full variable domain (missing parts from reference TRBV18 and TRBJ1-3): NAGVMQNPRHLVRRRGQEARLRCSPMKGHSHVYWYRQLPEEGLKFMVYLQKENIIDESGMPKERFSAEFPKEGPSILRIQQVVRGDSAAYFCASSYPGGNTIYFGEGSWLTVV.

The V and J genes are TRBV6-5 and TRBJ1-1, with a tentative D call TRBD1 (5 bases). The V and J ends lost 0 bases and 1 base respectively, with 9 bases between them. The CDR3 covers 15 residues. The germline gives CDR1 MNHEY, CDR2 SVGAGI. The CDR3 loop reads CASSYSETGNTEAFF. CDR3 nucleotides: TGTGCCAGCAGTTACTCGGAAACAGGGAACACTGAAGCTTTCTTT.

The V call is TRBV5-1, the J call TRBJ2-1, with D perhaps TRBD1 (6 bases). CDR3 size: 15 residues. Germline CDR1 and CDR2: SGHRS and YFSETQ. V lost 4 bases and J 1 base, leaving 12 bases between the germline ends. The CDR3 spells CASSLPGHSYNEQFF. CDR3 bases: TGCGCCAGCAGCCTACCGGGACATTCCTACAATGAGCAGTTCTTC.

This clone is a singleton in its sample. The J gene is TRBJ1-5, the V gene TRBV11-3; the match to TRBD1 covers 7 bases. Germline CDR1 reads SGHNT; CDR2 reads YENEEA. This CDR3 comprises 16 residues. V was pared by 1 base and J by 0 bases, with 3 bases of the junction left unmatched. CDR3 residues: CASSLGNRGSNQPQHF. Written as DNA, the CDR3 is TGTGCCAGCAGCTTAGGTAACAGGGGTAGCAATCAGCCCCAGCATTTT.

The CDR3: CASSASPSRGAAETQYF. Written as DNA, the CDR3 is TGTGCCAGCAGCGCTAGCCCCTCGCGGGGGGCTGCGGAGACCCAGTACTTC. The chain employs TRBV9 and TRBJ2-5; 8 nucleotides line up with TRBD2. Germline trimming cut 3 bases from V and 5 bases from J; bases unmatched to any gene: 15. The CDR3 totals 17 residues. Germline V gene data show CDR1 as SGDLS and CDR2 as YYNGEE.

This clone was seen just once. The genes are TRBV27 and TRBJ2-4; tentatively, D is TRBD2 (6 bases). The germline CDR1 and CDR2 sequences are MNHEY and SMNVEV (reference sequence). This CDR3 comprises 14 residues. V was pared by 7 bases and J by 0 bases, with 10 bases between. The CDR3 loop reads CASKSGLAKNIQYF. In DNA form, the CDR3 reads TGTGCCAGCAAATCGGGACTAGCCAAAAACATTCAGTACTTC.

The CDR3 nucleotides read TGTGCCAGCAGCAACGACAGGGGGGCTTACGAGCAGTACTTC. Its translation: CASSNDRGAYEQYF. V is TRBV5-4 and J is TRBJ2-7; 9 bases line up with TRBD1. Germline CDR1 reads SGHNT; CDR2 reads YYREEE (reference sequence). The CDR3 extends over 14 amino acids. J was trimmed by 4 bases and V by 4 bases; bases with no gene match: 6.

V gene TRBV27 combines with J gene TRBJ1-5; 7 bases are a match to TRBD1. The CDR3 is 15 residues long. Trimming removed 5 bases from V and 2 bases from J; junction bases left unmatched: 6. The germline gives CDR1 MNHEY, CDR2 SMNVEV (reference sequence). The CDR3 sequence: CASSRGGAGNQPQHF. CDR3 sequence (DNA): TGTGCCAGCAGTCGAGGGGGCGCGGGCAATCAGCCCCAGCATTTT.

The CDR3 is CASSSTGLFEKLFF. In nucleotides, the CDR3 is TGTGCCAGCAGCTCGACAGGTCTGTTTGAAAAACTGTTTTTT. This chain links TRBV11-2 with TRBJ1-4; possibly TRBD1 for D (6 bases). V was trimmed by 4 bases and J by 7 bases, leaving 13 bases between them. The CDR3 runs to 14 residues. Germline CDR1 and CDR2: SGHAT and FQNNGV.

This rearrangement joins TRBV7-9 to TRBJ1-2, with a weak D call TRBD1 (5 bases). Trimming removed 5 bases from V and 0 bases from J, with 19 bases in between. The CDR3 has 17 residues. Germline lookup yields CDR1 SEHNR and CDR2 FQNEAQ (reference sequence). The CDR3 sequence: CASSPKVTAKSNYGYTF. DNA of the CDR3: TGTGCCAGCAGCCCGAAGGTGACAGCTAAGTCTAACTATGGCTACACCTTC.

J is TRBJ1-2 and V is TRBV5-6, with TRBD1 identical over 7 bases. The CDR3 runs to 14 residues. Unmatched junction bases numbered 11, after V lost 4 bases and J lost 8 bases. Per the germline V gene, CDR1 is SGHDT and CDR2 is YYEEEE. The CDR3 spells CASSLGGPLWGYTF. The CDR3 bases are TGTGCCAGCAGCCTAGGGGGCCCCCTCTGGGGCTACACCTTC. Complete variable domain (other parts from reference TRBV5-6 and TRBJ1-2): DAGVTQSPTHLIKTRGQQVTLRCSPKSGHDTVSWYQQALGQGPQFIFQYYEEEERQRGNFPDRFSGHQFPNYSSELNVNALLLGDSALYLCASSLGGPLWGYTFGSGTRLTVV.

CDR3 DNA: TGTGCCAGCAGCTTAGATCTCGACATGCTCTCCTACGAGCAGTACTTC. Its protein product is CASSLDLDMLSYEQYF. The chain uses TRBV11-2 and TRBJ2-7; unclear D gene. The germline V and J ends were trimmed by 0 bases and 0 bases, with 12 bases remaining between them. Per the germline V gene, CDR1 is SGHAT and CDR2 is FQNNGV. This CDR3 region has 16 residues. The full variable domain, completed using reference TRBV11-2 and TRBJ2-7, is EAGVAQSPRYKIIEKRQSVAFWCNPISGHATLYWYQQILGQGPKLLIQFQNNGVVDDSQLPKDRFSAERLKGVDSTLKIQPAKLEDSAVYLCASSLDLDMLSYEQYFGPGTRLTVT.

This rearrangement joins TRBV7-3 to TRBJ2-5; 11 nucleotides line up with TRBD1. The length of the CDR3 is 15 residues. Germline assignment: CDR1 SGHTA and CDR2 FQGTGA. Germline trimming cut 2 bases from V and 5 bases from J; bases unmatched to any gene: 4. The CDR3 here is CASSLGGQGVETQYF. CDR3 bases: TGTGCCAGCAGCTTAGGGGGACAGGGGGTCGAGACCCAGTACTTC.